The rows below give T cell receptor beta chains drawn from one sample of a study of cytomegalovirus exposure and HLA in healthy donors. The repertoire was sequenced with immunoSEQ multiplex PCR; TCRdb's copy has only in-frame clones and lacks some. The sample includes hundreds of thousands of clones, roughly 88% of them seen just once. The material sequenced was PBMCs. The receptors shown here come from a woman in her 30s in good health and CMV-seropositive. CDR3s include the opening cysteine and the closing phenylalanine or tryptophan. D genes are given only for firm matches. Clone size is stated in some rows and not others, as once, few, many or a class when expanded.

TRBJ2-7	12	NA	NA	TRBV29-1	CSVAWSSYEQYF	TGCAGCGTTGCGTGGAGCTCCTACGAGCAGTACTTC
TRBJ1-2	14	NA	NA	TRBV6-5	CASTRKSANYGYTF	TGTGCCAGCACCCGGAAGTCTGCCAACTATGGCTACACCTTC
TRBJ2-7	14	TRBD1	NA	TRBV10-3	CAISPGQGSYEQYF	TGTGCCATCAGTCCGGGACAGGGATCCTACGAGCAGTACTTC
TRBJ2-5	14	NA	NA	TRBV9	CASSVGGQWETQYF	TGTGCCAGCAGCGTAGGAGGCCAGTGGGAGACCCAGTACTTC
TRBJ2-1	14	NA	NA	TRBV11-3	CASNLTNIYNEQFF	TGTGCCAGCAACTTGACTAACATCTACAATGAGCAGTTCTTC
TRBJ1-1	13	NA	NA	TRBV5-1	CASGWTANTEAFF	TGCGCCAGCGGATGGACCGCGAACACTGAAGCTTTCTTT
TRBJ2-1	17	TRBD2	NA	TRBV13	CASSNPGFTSAYNEQFF	TGTGCCAGCAGCAATCCCGGCTTTACTAGCGCTTACAATGAGCAGTTCTTC
TRBJ2-2	13	NA	NA	TRBV2	CASGDSHTGELFF	TGTGCCAGCGGAGACAGCCACACCGGGGAGCTGTTTTTT
TRBJ2-2	18	TRBD2	NA	TRBV5-1	CASSKSGTSGRVTGELFF	TGCGCCAGCAGTAAATCCGGGACTAGCGGGAGGGTCACCGGGGAGCTGTTTTTT
TRBJ2-1	16	TRBD2	NA	TRBV6-1	CASSEAPGLALGEQFF	TGTGCCAGCAGTGAAGCCCCGGGACTAGCTTTGGGGGAGCAGTTCTTC
TRBJ1-1	15	TRBD1	NA	TRBV5-1	CASSFAGQGNTEAFF	TGCGCCAGCAGCTTTGCGGGACAGGGGAACACTGAAGCTTTCTTT
TRBJ2-2	19	TRBD1	NA	TRBV6-1	CASSVGPGQGPANTGELFF	TGTGCCAGCAGTGTAGGCCCGGGACAGGGGCCGGCGAACACCGGGGAGCTGTTTTTT
TRBJ1-1	11	NA	few	TRBV30	CAWTVATEAFF	TGTGCCTGGACAGTAGCTACTGAAGCTTTCTTT
TRBJ2-1	14	NA	NA	TRBV5-1	CASSLERTYNEQFF	TGCGCCAGCAGCTTGGAAAGGACGTACAATGAGCAGTTCTTC
TRBJ2-5	15	NA	NA	TRBV7-3	CASSTRHPESETQYF	TGTGCCAGCAGCACTCGACACCCAGAGTCGGAGACCCAGTACTTC
TRBJ2-2	15	TRBD1	NA	TRBV7-2	CASSWTGDHTGELFF	TGTGCCAGCAGCTGGACAGGGGACCACACCGGGGAGCTGTTTTTT
TRBJ2-1	15	TRBD2	NA	TRBV30	CAWSERGVGYNEQFF	TGTGCCTGGAGTGAGCGGGGAGTGGGCTACAATGAGCAGTTCTTC
TRBJ2-3	15	NA	NA	TRBV5-1	CASSSGGSGTDTQYF	TGCGCCAGCAGCTCCGGGGGATCTGGCACAGATACGCAGTATTTT
TRBJ1-2	14	NA	NA	TRBV27	CASSGAGTPLGYTF	TGTGCCAGCAGCGGGGCGGGGACACCACTTGGCTACACCTTC
TRBJ1-3	14	NA	NA	TRBV11-2	CASSLGNSGNTIYF	TGTGCCAGCAGCTTAGGGAACTCTGGAAACACCATATATTTT
TRBJ2-1	16	TRBD1	NA	TRBV7-9	CASSSRGGQGGNEQFF	TGTGCCAGCAGCTCCCGAGGCGGACAGGGGGGAAATGAGCAGTTCTTC
TRBJ1-3	13	TRBD1	NA	TRBV5-1	CASSTRQGQPIYF	TGCGCCAGCAGCACAAGACAGGGCCAGCCCATATATTTT
TRBJ1-1	17	NA	NA	TRBV19	CASSIRRREPENTEAFF	TGTGCCAGTAGTATAAGGCGTAGGGAGCCCGAGAACACTGAAGCTTTCTTT
TRBJ1-1	13	TRBD1	NA	TRBV30	CAWRDRPNTEAFF	TGTGCCTGGAGGGACAGGCCGAACACTGAAGCTTTCTTT
TRBJ1-1	16	NA	few	TRBV6-1	CASSESAGQGNTEAFF	TGTGCCAGCAGTGAATCGGCGGGACAAGGGAACACTGAAGCTTTCTTT
TRBJ1-1	15	NA	few	TRBV13	CASSMSQGLNTEAFF	TGTGCCAGCAGCATGAGTCAGGGTTTGAACACTGAAGCTTTCTTT
TRBJ2-2	16	NA	NA	TRBV7-9	CASSLLTGANTGELFF	TGTGCCAGCAGCCTCTTGACAGGCGCGAACACCGGGGAGCTGTTTTTT
TRBJ2-5	12	NA	NA	TRBV29-1	CSVEGGAETQYF	TGCAGCGTTGAGGGGGGGGCAGAGACCCAGTACTTC
TRBJ1-3	13	NA	NA	TRBV30	CAWEYFEGNTIYF	TGTGCCTGGGAGTATTTTGAGGGAAACACCATATATTTT
TRBJ1-2	12	TRBD1	few	TRBV7-9	CASSRDRVGYTF	TGTGCCAGCAGCCGGGACAGGGTAGGCTACACCTTC
TRBJ1-2	12	NA	NA	TRBV11-3	CASSLGVDGYTF	TGTGCCAGCAGCTTAGGAGTTGATGGCTACACCTTC
TRBJ2-1	15	NA	NA	TRBV12-2	CASRLQKPYYNEQFF	TGTGCAAGTCGCTTACAAAAACCGTATTACAATGAGCAGTTCTTC
TRBJ2-2	15	NA	NA	TRBV2	CASSVVQGNTGELFF	TGTGCCAGCAGTGTTGTACAGGGGAACACCGGGGAGCTGTTTTTT
TRBJ2-1	15	TRBD1	NA	TRBV15	CATSLERGTGDEQFF	TGTGCCACCAGCTTAGAGCGTGGGACAGGGGATGAGCAGTTCTTC
TRBJ2-7	14	TRBD1	NA	TRBV7-9	CASSHRDRVDWMNF	TGTGCCAGCAGCCACCGGGACAGGGTTGACTGGATGAACTTC
TRBJ1-2	18	NA	NA	TRBV5-1	CASSLFGDHSEFNYGYTF	TGCGCCAGCAGCTTGTTTGGGGACCATAGTGAATTTAACTATGGCTACACCTTC
TRBJ2-5	15	TRBD2	NA	TRBV2	CASIRTSGNQETQYF	TGTGCCAGCATTCGGACTAGCGGAAATCAAGAGACCCAGTACTTC
TRBJ2-7	13	NA	once	TRBV5-1	CASSLGQDGEQYF	TGCGCCAGCAGCTTGGGCCAGGACGGCGAGCAGTACTTC
TRBJ2-7	17	NA	once	TRBV4-1	CASSQVSGGKLEWEQYF	TGCGCCAGCAGCCAAGTATCGGGCGGCAAATTAGAGTGGGAGCAGTACTTC
TRBJ1-1	15	NA	few	TRBV30	CAWGKRQGMNTEAFF	TGTGCCTGGGGAAAACGTCAGGGGATGAACACTGAAGCTTTCTTT
TRBJ1-2	17	TRBD1	NA	TRBV27	CASSASGSGQGTGGYTF	TGTGCCAGCAGTGCTTCCGGGTCTGGACAGGGGACGGGTGGCTACACCTTC